This entry concerns a single T cell receptor (beta chain). Its antigen remains unknown. The CDR3 loop spans 14 amino acids. V was trimmed by 4 bases and J by 3 bases, leaving 12 bases between them. Germline CDR1 and CDR2: LGHNA and YSLEER. The entry originates in a study of T cell repertoires in cytomegalovirus infection. Overall study context: The study used recently identified HLA-C-restricted and well-studied HLA-B-restricted CMV epitopes. The public TCR beta signatures pointed to both CMV infection and matching HLA type. General study points: There were HLA-C-restricted CMV-specific TCR beta clonotypes dominating the ex vivo response.

In TCRdb, the reads were re-called with MiXCR into one record per CDR3 protein. This table has 370,000 or so distinct CDR3 sequences, about 35% appearing once. This TCR came from a human donor in good health (CMV status not recorded). Some clones in this sample may be carry-over from other donors' samples. The source was cultured PBMCs, collected from culture after CMV antigen stimulation. This sequence joins TRBV4-3 and TRBJ1-2, with D possibly TRBD1 on 5 matching bases. The CDR3 nucleotides read TGCGCCAGCAGCCCTGTAAGGGGAGACTATGGCTACACCTTC. Its translation: CASSPVRGDYGYTF.